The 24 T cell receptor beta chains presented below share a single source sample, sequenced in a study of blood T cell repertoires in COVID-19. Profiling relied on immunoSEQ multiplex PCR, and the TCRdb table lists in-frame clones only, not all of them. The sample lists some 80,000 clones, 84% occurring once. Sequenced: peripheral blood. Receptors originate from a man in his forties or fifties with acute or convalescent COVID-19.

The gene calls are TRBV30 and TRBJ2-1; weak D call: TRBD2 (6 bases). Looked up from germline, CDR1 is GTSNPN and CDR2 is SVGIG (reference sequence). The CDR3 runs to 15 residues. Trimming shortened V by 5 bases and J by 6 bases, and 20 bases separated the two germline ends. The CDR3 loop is CAWGPGTLISNEQFF. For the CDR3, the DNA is TGTGCCTGGGGACCCGGGACTTTAATCTCCAATGAGCAGTTCTTC. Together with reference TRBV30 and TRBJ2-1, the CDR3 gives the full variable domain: SQTIHQWPATLVQPVGSPLSLECTVEGTSNPNLYWYRQAAGRGLQLLFYSVGIGQISSEVPQNLSASRPQDRQFILSSKKLLLSDSGFYLCAWGPGTLISNEQFFGPGTRLTVL.

As DNA, the CDR3 is TGTGCCACCGCCGGGACAGGGGCCAACAATGAGCAGTTCTTC. Translating gives CATAGTGANNEQFF. The chain uses TRBV10-3 and TRBJ2-1; TRBD1 aligns across 10 bases. This CDR3 is 14 amino acids long. Germline lookup yields CDR1 ENHRY and CDR2 SYGVKD. Unmatched junction bases numbered 8, after V lost 10 bases and J lost 5 bases.

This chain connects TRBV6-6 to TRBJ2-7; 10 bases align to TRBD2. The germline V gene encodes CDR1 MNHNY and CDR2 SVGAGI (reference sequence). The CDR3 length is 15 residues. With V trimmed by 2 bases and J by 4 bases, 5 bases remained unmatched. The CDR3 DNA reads TGTGCCAGCAGTTACGGGACTAGCGTAGGATACGAGCAGTACTTC. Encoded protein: CASSYGTSVGYEQYF.

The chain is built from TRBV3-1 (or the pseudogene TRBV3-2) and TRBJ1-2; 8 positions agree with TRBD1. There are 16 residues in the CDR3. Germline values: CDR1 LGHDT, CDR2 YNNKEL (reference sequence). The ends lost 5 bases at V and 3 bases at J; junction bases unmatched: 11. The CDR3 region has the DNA TGTGCCAGCAGCGCCACGCCGGGACAGGAGGACTATGGCTACACCTTC. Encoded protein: CASSATPGQEDYGYTF.

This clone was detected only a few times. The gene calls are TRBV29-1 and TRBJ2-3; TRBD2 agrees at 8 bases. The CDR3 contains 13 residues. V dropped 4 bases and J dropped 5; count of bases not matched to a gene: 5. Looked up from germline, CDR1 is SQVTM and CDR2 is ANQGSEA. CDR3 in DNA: TGCAGCGTTGGGGGGACTAGAGGAGATACGCAGTATTTT. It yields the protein CSVGGTRGDTQYF.

The CDR3 sequence: CASSWGQTGELFF. In DNA, the CDR3 is TGTGCCAGCAGCTGGGGACAGACCGGGGAGCTGTTTTTT. The chain employs TRBV7-2 and TRBJ2-2; 7 bases agree with TRBD1. The V and J ends lost 4 bases and 5 bases, in that order; junction bases with no gene match: 1. This CDR3 is built from 13 residues. The germline V gene has CDR1 SGHTA and CDR2 FQGNSA.

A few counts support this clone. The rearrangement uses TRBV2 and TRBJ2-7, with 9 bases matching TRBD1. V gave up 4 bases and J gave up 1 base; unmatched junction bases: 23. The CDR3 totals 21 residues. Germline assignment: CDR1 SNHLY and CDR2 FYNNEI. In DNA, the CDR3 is TGTGCCAGCAGTGTGAGCTCGGACAGGGGCTTCCTGAATGACCGTTCCTACGAGCAGTACTTC. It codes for CASSVSSDRGFLNDRSYEQYF.

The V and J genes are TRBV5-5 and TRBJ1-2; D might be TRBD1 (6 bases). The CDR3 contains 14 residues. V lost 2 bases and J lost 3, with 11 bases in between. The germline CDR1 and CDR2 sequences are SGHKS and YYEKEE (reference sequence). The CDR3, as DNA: TGTGCCAGCAGCTTAGGGACAAGTCACTATGGCTACACCTTC. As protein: CASSLGTSHYGYTF.

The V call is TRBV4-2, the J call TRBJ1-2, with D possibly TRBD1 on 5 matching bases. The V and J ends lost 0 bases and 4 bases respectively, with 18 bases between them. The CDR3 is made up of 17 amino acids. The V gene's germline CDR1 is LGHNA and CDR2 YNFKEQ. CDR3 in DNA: TGTGCCAGCAGCCAAGATCAACAGGACATCCTTCCCTATGGCTACACCTTC. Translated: CASSQDQQDILPYGYTF.

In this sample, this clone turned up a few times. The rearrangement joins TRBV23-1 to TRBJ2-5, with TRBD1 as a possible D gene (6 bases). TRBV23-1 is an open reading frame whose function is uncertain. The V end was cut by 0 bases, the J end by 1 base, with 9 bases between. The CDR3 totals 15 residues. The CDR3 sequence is CASSQSYRAQETQYF. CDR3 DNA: TGCGCCAGCAGTCAATCATACAGGGCCCAAGAGACCCAGTACTTC.

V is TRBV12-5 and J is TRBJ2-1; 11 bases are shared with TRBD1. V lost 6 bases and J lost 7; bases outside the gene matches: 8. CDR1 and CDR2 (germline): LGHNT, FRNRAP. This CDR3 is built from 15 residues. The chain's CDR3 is CASGMGQGDRNEQFF. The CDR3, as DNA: TGTGCTAGTGGCATGGGACAGGGGGACAGAAATGAGCAGTTCTTC.

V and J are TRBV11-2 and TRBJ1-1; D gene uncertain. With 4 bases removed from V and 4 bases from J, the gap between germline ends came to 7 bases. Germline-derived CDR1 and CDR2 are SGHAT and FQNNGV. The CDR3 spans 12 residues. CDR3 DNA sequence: TGTGCCAGCAGCTCAACGGGCACTGAAGCTTTCTTT. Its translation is CASSSTGTEAFF.

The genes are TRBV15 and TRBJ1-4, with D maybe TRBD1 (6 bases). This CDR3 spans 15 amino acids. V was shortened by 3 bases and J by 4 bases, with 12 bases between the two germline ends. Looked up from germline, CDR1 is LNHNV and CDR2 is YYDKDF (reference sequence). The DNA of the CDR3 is TGTGCCACCAGCAGGGGGGTCAGGGGTAATGAAAAACTGTTTTTT. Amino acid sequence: CATSRGVRGNEKLFF.

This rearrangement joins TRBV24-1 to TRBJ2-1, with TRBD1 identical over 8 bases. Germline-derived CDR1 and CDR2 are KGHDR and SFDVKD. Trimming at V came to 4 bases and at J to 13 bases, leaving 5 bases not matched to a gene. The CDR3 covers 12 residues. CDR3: CATSDSDRDQFF. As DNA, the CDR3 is TGTGCCACCAGTGACTCGGACAGGGACCAGTTCTTC.

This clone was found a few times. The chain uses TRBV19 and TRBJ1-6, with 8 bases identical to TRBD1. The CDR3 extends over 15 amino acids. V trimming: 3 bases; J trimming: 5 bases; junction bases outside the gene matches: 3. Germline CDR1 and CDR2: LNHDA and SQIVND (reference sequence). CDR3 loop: CASSMIQGDNSPLHF. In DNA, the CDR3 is TGTGCCAGTAGTATGATACAGGGGGATAATTCACCCCTCCACTTT.

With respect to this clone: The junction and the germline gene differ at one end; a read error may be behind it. The CDR3 here is CAISESTRTSRLNTEAFF. The CDR3 nucleotides read TGTGCCATCAGTGAGTCGACGAGGACTAGTAGGTTGAATACTGAAGCTTTCTTT. The chain is built from TRBV10-3 and TRBJ1-1; D is uncertain. The CDR3 loop spans 18 amino acids. From germline, CDR1 is ENHRY and CDR2 SYGVKD.

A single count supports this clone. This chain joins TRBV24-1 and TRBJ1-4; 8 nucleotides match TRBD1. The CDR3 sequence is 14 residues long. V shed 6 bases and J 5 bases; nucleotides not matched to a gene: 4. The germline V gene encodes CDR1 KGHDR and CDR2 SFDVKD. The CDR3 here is CATSSTGGNEKLFF. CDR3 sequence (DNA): TGTGCCACCAGTTCCACAGGGGGGAATGAAAAACTGTTTTTT.

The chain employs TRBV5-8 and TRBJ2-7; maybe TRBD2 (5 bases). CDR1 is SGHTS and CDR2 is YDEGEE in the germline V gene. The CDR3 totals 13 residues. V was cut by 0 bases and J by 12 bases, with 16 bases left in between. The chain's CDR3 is CASSLVSTPRGYF. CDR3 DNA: TGTGCCAGCAGCTTGGTTTCGACACCTCGGGGGTACTTC. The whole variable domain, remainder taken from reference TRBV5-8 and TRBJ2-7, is EAGVTQSPTHLIKTRGQQATLRCSPISGHTSVYWYQQALGLGLQFLLWYDEGEERNRGNFPPRFSGRQFPNYSSELNVNALELEDSALYLCASSLVSTPRGYFGPGTRLTVT.

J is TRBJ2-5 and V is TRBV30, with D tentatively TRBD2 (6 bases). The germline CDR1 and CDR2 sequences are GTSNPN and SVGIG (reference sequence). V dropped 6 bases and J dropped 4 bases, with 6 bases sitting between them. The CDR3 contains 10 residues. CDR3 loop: CACGGETQYF. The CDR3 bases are TGTGCCTGCGGGGGAGAGACCCAGTACTTC.

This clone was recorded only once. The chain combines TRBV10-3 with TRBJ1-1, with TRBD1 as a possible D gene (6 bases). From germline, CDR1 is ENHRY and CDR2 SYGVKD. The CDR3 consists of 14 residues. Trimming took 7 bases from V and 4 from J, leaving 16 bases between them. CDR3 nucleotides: TGTGCCATCACCACTGACAGGTTGGGCACTGAAGCTTTCTTT. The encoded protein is CAITTDRLGTEAFF.

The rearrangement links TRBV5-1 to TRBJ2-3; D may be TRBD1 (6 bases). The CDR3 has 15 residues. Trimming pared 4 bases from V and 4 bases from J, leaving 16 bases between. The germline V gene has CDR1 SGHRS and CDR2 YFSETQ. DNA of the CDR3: TGCGCCAGCAGCACCGGGGCAGGGGAAGCAGATACGCAGTATTTT. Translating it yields CASSTGAGEADTQYF.

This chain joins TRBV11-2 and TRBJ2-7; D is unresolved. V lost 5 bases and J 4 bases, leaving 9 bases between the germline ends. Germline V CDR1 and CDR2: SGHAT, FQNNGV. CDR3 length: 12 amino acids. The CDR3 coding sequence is TGTGCCAGCAGCCGATTTACTTACGAGCAGTACTTC. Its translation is CASSRFTYEQYF.

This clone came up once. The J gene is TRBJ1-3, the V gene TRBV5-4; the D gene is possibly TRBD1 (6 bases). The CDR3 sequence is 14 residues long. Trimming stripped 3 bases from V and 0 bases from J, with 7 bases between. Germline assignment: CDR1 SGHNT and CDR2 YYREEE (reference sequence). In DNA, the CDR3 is TGTGCCAGCAGCTGGGACAACTCTGGAAACACCATATATTTT. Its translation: CASSWDNSGNTIYF. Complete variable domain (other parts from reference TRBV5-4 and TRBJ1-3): ETGVTQSPTHLIKTRGQQVTLRCSSQSGHNTVSWYQQALGQGPQFIFQYYREEENGRGNFPPRFSGLQFPNYSSELNVNALELDDSALYLCASSWDNSGNTIYFGEGSWLTVV.

As DNA, the CDR3 is TGTGCCAGCAGCGACAGAAGCCGACAGGGGGCCGACTATGGCTACACCTTC. This encodes CASSDRSRQGADYGYTF. This chain uses TRBV9 with TRBJ1-2, with 10 bases identical to TRBD1. The CDR3 length is 17 residues. Germline CDR1 is SGDLS and CDR2 is YYNGEE. Trimming removed 3 bases from V and 3 bases from J; junction bases left unmatched: 11.